The 22 T cell receptor beta chains presented below share a single source sample, sequenced in a study of T cell repertoires in cytomegalovirus infection. TCRdb passed the reads through MiXCR, listing each CDR3 protein once. This table has hundreds of thousands of distinct CDR3 sequences, 30% to 35% appearing once. No cognate antigen is known for these TCRs. The sample consisted of cultured PBMCs, taken from culture after CMV antigen stimulation. The source is a human donor in good health (CMV status not recorded). Some clones in this sample may be carry-over from other donors' samples.

This clonotype was recorded many times. The CDR3 sequence: CASSLAPGGSYEQYF. CDR3 nucleotide sequence: TGTGCCAGCAGCTTAGCCCCAGGGGGTAGCTACGAGCAGTACTTC. This rearrangement joins TRBV7-2 to TRBJ2-7; 7 bases line up with TRBD1. In germline, CDR1 is SGHTA, CDR2 FQGNSA. CDR3 length equals 15 residues. The V gene end was trimmed by 0 bases and the J gene end by 3 bases; junction bases not matched to a gene: 5.

A few counts support this clonotype. The CDR3 loop reads CATRGTGGWETQYF. Here the CDR3 DNA reads TGTGCCACCAGAGGGACAGGGGGCTGGGAGACCCAGTACTTC. The chain carries TRBV15 and TRBJ2-5; 12 bases agree with TRBD1. J gave up 5 bases and V 6 bases, and 4 bases lay outside the gene matches. The CDR3 spans 14 residues. Germline V gene data show CDR1 as LNHNV and CDR2 as YYDKDF (reference sequence).

This clonotype occurred many times. This chain joins TRBV7-8 and TRBJ2-3, with D unclear. This CDR3 contains 14 residues. The germline gives CDR1 SGHVS, CDR2 FQNEAQ. Deletions cut 0 bases from V and 4 bases from J, with 8 bases between. This CDR3 reads CASSLAWMPDTQYF. CDR3 coding DNA: TGTGCCAGCAGCTTAGCGTGGATGCCAGATACGCAGTATTTT. The full variable domain, in which reference TRBV7-8 and TRBJ2-3 provide the parts outside the CDR3, is GAGVSQSPRYKVAKRGQDVALRCDPISGHVSLFWYQQALGQGPEFLTYFQNEAQLDKSGLPSDRFFAERPEGSVSTLKIQRTQQEDSAVYLCASSLAWMPDTQYFGPGTRLTVL.

This clonotype was seen once. The chain employs TRBV23-1 and TRBJ2-1, with D possibly TRBD2 on 5 matching bases. TRBV23-1 is an ORF, and what it does is uncertain. The length of the CDR3 is 13 residues. V was cut by 3 bases and J by 5 bases, with 8 bases left in between. CDR3 in amino acids: CASSHLGDNEQFF. CDR3 bases: TGCGCCAGCAGTCACCTCGGGGACAATGAGCAGTTCTTC.

The rearrangement joins TRBV11-2 to TRBJ2-1, with 13 bases lining up with TRBD2. The germline CDR1 and CDR2 sequences are SGHAT and FQNNGV. The junction had 6 bases not matched to a gene; V was cut back by 4 bases and J by 9 bases. The CDR3 has 15 residues. The CDR3 here is CASSYTSGRAREQFF. Here the CDR3 DNA reads TGTGCCAGCAGCTACACTAGCGGGAGGGCGCGTGAGCAGTTCTTC.

This clonotype has just a few counts. The chain carries TRBV4-1 and TRBJ1-3; tentative D call: TRBD1 (5 bases). Germline loops: CDR1 MGHRA, CDR2 YSYEKL. CDR3 length: 15 residues. The ends were cut back, 2 bases at V and 2 bases at J, with 10 bases in the middle. The CDR3 bases are TGCGCCAGCAGCCAATTAGGGGTAGCTGGAAACACCATATATTTT. Its protein is CASSQLGVAGNTIYF.

Comment on this clonotype: This may stem from a read error, because a much larger clone lies one nucleotide away. The gene calls are TRBV7-2 and TRBJ2-3; 14 bases align to TRBD2. The germline CDR1 and CDR2 sequences are SGHTA and FQGNSA. The CDR3 is 19 residues long. V gave up 1 base and J gave up 5 bases; unmatched junction bases: 11. The CDR3 reads CTSSLGNPGLAGAVDTQYF. The CDR3 coding sequence is TGTACCAGCAGCTTAGGAAACCCGGGACTAGCGGGAGCGGTAGATACGCAGTATTTT.

This chain joins TRBV7-6 and TRBJ2-1; no definite D call. Per germline, CDR1 SGHVS and CDR2 FNYEAQ. The CDR3 contains 14 residues. V lost 4 bases and J 0 bases, leaving 7 bases between the germline ends. The CDR3 protein is CASSSSDSYNEQFF. In nucleotides, the CDR3 is TGTGCCAGCAGCTCCAGCGACTCCTACAATGAGCAGTTCTTC. Combining the CDR3 with reference TRBV7-6 and TRBJ2-1 gives the whole variable domain GAGVSQSPRYKVTKRGQDVALRCDPISGHVSLYWYRQALGQGPEFLTYFNYEAQQDKSGLPNDRFSAERPEGSISTLTIQRTEQRDSAMYRCASSSSDSYNEQFFGPGTRLTVL.

This clonotype has more than one count but fewer than ten. The chain combines TRBV7-8 with TRBJ1-1; D remains ambiguous. Trimming took off 5 bases at V and 5 bases at J, with 12 bases between the two ends. This CDR3 is built from 13 residues. CDR1 and CDR2 (germline): SGHVS, FQNEAQ. The CDR3 loop reads CASSRIQWTEAFF. Here the CDR3 DNA reads TGTGCCAGCAGCCGCATTCAGTGGACTGAAGCTTTCTTT.

The chain recombines TRBV18 with TRBJ1-2; D gene unclear. Germline lookup yields CDR1 KGHSH and CDR2 LQKENI. Trimming shortened V by 0 bases and J by 6 bases, and 11 bases separated the two germline ends. The length of the CDR3 is 14 residues. In DNA, the CDR3 is TGTGCCAGCTCACCACCTGGTCAGCCGCATGGCTACACCTTC. It specifies CASSPPGQPHGYTF. The full variable domain, with the rest looked up from reference TRBV18 and TRBJ1-2, is NAGVMQNPRHLVRRRGQEARLRCSPMKGHSHVYWYRQLPEEGLKFMVYLQKENIIDESGMPKERFSAEFPKEGPSILRIQQVVRGDSAAYFCASSPPGQPHGYTFGSGTRLTVV.

The CDR3 bases are TGTGCCAGCAGTTACTCGACTAGCGGCTACGAGCAGTACTTC. It is translated as CASSYSTSGYEQYF. This chain uses TRBV6-2 or TRBV6-3 with TRBJ2-7, with TRBD2 identical over 9 bases. The CDR3 loop spans 14 amino acids. After removal of 0 bases from V and 3 bases from J, the junction contained 0 bases not matched to a gene. Per germline, CDR1 MNHEY and CDR2 SVGEGT.

This clonotype has more than one count but fewer than ten. The chain couples TRBV23-1 to TRBJ2-3, with D possibly matching TRBD1 (6 bases). TRBV23-1 is sorted into the ORF group, with uncertain function. This CDR3 is built from 15 residues. V was pared by 6 bases and J by 1 base, with 14 bases between. Written as DNA, the CDR3 is TGCGCCAGCAGCCAGGACAGTGGCGGCACAGATACGCAGTATTTT. This encodes CASSQDSGGTDTQYF.

The CDR3, as DNA: TGTGCCAGCAGCTGGGGGGGGGTATCCTACGAGCAGTACTTC. It codes for CASSWGGVSYEQYF. The J gene is TRBJ2-7, the V gene TRBV7-4; the match to TRBD2 covers 7 bases. From germline, CDR1 is SGHVT and CDR2 SQSDAQ. The V segment lost 4 bases and the J segment 1 base; nucleotides outside the gene matches: 4. The CDR3 length is 14 residues.

This chain connects TRBV7-4 to TRBJ2-5, with D perhaps matching TRBD1 or TRBD2 (6 bases each). The CDR3 runs 17 residues. V was pared by 2 bases and J by 7 bases, with 23 bases between. Germline V gene lookup returns CDR1 SGHVT and CDR2 SQSDAQ. The CDR3 DNA reads TGTGCCAGCAGCTTATCCGGCCCGGGGGCGGGGAAGGGGACCCAGTACTTC. This codes for CASSLSGPGAGKGTQYF.

The chain employs TRBV6-2 or TRBV6-3 and TRBJ2-1; D ambiguous. The CDR3 runs to 13 residues. Germline CDR1 reads MNHEY; CDR2 reads SVGEGT. Trimming removed 2 bases from V and 2 bases from J, with 4 bases in between. CDR3 DNA sequence: TGTGCCAGCAGTTACCCCACCTACAATGAGCAGTTCTTC. Protein: CASSYPTYNEQFF.

This clonotype was counted a few times. The rearrangement uses TRBV5-1 and TRBJ2-7; unclear D gene. The CDR3 has 14 amino acids. The V end was cut by 0 bases, the J end by 3 bases, with 10 bases between. Germline CDR1 reads SGHRS; CDR2 reads YFSETQ. CDR3 sequence (DNA): TGCGCCAGCAGCTTGGAGGGCACGTTCTACGAGCAGTACTTC. Translating gives CASSLEGTFYEQYF.

This clonotype has a handful of counts. The chain carries TRBV19 and TRBJ2-2, with 11 bases matching TRBD1. Losses at the gene ends were 7 bases for V and 4 bases for J; bases not matched to a gene: 2. The CDR3 consists of 14 residues. Germline V gives CDR1 LNHDA, CDR2 SQIVND (reference sequence). The CDR3 reads CASKGTGGTGELFF. Written as DNA, the CDR3 is TGTGCCAGTAAGGGGACAGGGGGCACCGGGGAGCTGTTTTTT. The full variable domain, its missing parts supplied by reference TRBV19 and TRBJ2-2, is DGGITQSPKYLFRKEGQNVTLSCEQNLNHDAMYWYRQDPGQGLRLIYYSQIVNDFQKGDIAEGYSVSREKKESFPLTVTSAQKNPTAFYLCASKGTGGTGELFFGEGSRLTVL.

The chain combines TRBV7-2 with TRBJ2-7; D is perhaps TRBD2 (5 bases). The V end was cut by 5 bases, the J end by 9 bases, with 20 bases between. Germline V lookup: CDR1 SGHTA, CDR2 FQGNSA. The CDR3 runs to 14 residues. This CDR3 reads CASSGPQYTSGQYF. DNA of the CDR3: TGTGCCAGCAGCGGGCCACAGTATACGAGCGGGCAGTACTTC.

This clonotype appeared a few times. V and J are TRBV7-2 and TRBJ1-3; 7 bases are a match to TRBD1. Trimming cost V 7 bases and J 2 bases; bases outside gene matches: 11. CDR3 length equals 16 residues. Germline values: CDR1 SGHTA, CDR2 FQGNSA. CDR3: CASTYDRANTGNTIYF. The CDR3, as DNA: TGTGCCAGCACCTACGACAGGGCAAATACTGGAAACACCATATATTTT.

The chain links TRBV7-6 to TRBJ2-5, with 7 nucleotides matching TRBD2. This CDR3 has 16 amino acids. Germline V gene data show CDR1 as SGHVS and CDR2 as FNYEAQ. J gave up 1 base and V 5 bases, and 10 bases lay outside the gene matches. This CDR3 is CASSPREGGAQETQYF. In nucleotides, the CDR3 is TGTGCCAGCAGCCCCCGAGAGGGAGGGGCCCAAGAGACCCAGTACTTC.

The V and J genes are TRBV11-2 and TRBJ2-2; perhaps TRBD2 as D (6 bases). Trimming shortened V by 1 base and J by 7 bases, and 19 bases separated the two germline ends. CDR1 is SGHAT and CDR2 is FQNNGV in the germline V gene. The CDR3 has 17 amino acids. The chain's CDR3 is CASSLGWGGVGRGELFF. The CDR3 DNA follows: TGTGCCAGCAGCTTAGGATGGGGCGGGGTAGGCCGCGGGGAGCTGTTTTTT.

The chain joins TRBV29-1 to TRBJ2-3; D gene unclear. The ends were cut back, 2 bases at V and 6 bases at J, with 12 bases in the middle. The CDR3 runs to 13 residues. CDR1 and CDR2 (germline): SQVTM, ANQGSEA. The CDR3 DNA sequence: TGCAGCGTTGAACCCCGTCGGTGGGATACGCAGTATTTT. Translation gives CSVEPRRWDTQYF.